The 18 T cell receptor beta chains given below trace back to one sample, sequenced in a study of identical twins. Each CDR3 protein gets one entry after TCRdb re-called the 5' RACE reads with MiXCR. The sample consists of 510,000 or so distinct CDR3 sequences, 12% to 15% of them appearing once. This sample was also put to use in a study of yellow fever vaccine responses in identical twins.

The sequenced sample was CD4+ T cells sorted from blood. The source of these receptors is a woman between 18 and 30 years old in good health.

The table lists this clonotype with many counts. V is TRBV5-1 and J is TRBJ2-7; 10 positions agree with TRBD2. With V trimmed by 0 bases and J by 1 base, 1 base remained unmatched. This CDR3 is 15 amino acids long. Germline V lookup: CDR1 SGHRS, CDR2 YFSETQ. CDR3: CASSLGTSGSYEQYF. Written as DNA, the CDR3 is TGCGCCAGCAGCTTGGGGACTAGCGGTTCCTACGAGCAGTACTTC.

This clonotype was detected many times. V and J are TRBV6-5 and TRBJ2-2; the D gene is possibly TRBD2 (5 bases). This CDR3 is built from 13 residues. Trimming took off 2 bases at V and 5 bases at J, with 6 bases between the two ends. The germline V gene encodes CDR1 MNHEY and CDR2 SVGAGI. The CDR3 spells CASSYRGTGELFF. The CDR3 DNA is TGTGCCAGCAGTTACCGGGGAACCGGGGAGCTGTTTTTT.

This clonotype was found a few times. This sequence joins TRBV29-1 and TRBJ1-4; the D gene is possibly TRBD1 (6 bases). The CDR3 has 14 amino acids. Per the germline V gene, CDR1 is SQVTM and CDR2 is ANQGSEA. Trimming removed 6 bases at V and 0 bases at J, with 11 bases between. CDR3 sequence (DNA): TGCAGCGTCCGAGGACAGCCAACTAATGAAAAACTGTTTTTT. Amino acids: CSVRGQPTNEKLFF.

This chain joins TRBV20-1 and TRBJ2-3, with 9 bases identical to TRBD2. There are 15 residues in the CDR3. The germline V gene has CDR1 DFQATT and CDR2 SNEGSKA (reference sequence). The V segment lost 1 base and the J segment 2 bases; nucleotides outside the gene matches: 4. This chain's CDR3 is CSARVAGVFTDTQYF. As DNA, the CDR3 is TGCAGTGCTAGAGTAGCGGGAGTCTTCACAGATACGCAGTATTTT.

The CDR3 region has the DNA TGTGCCAGCATCCCCCCGTGGGGGACAGGAACGAACACCGGGGAGCTGTTTTTT. This sequence encodes CASIPPWGTGTNTGELFF. This chain connects TRBV5-5 to TRBJ2-2; 8 positions agree with TRBD1. The germline CDR1 and CDR2 sequences are SGHKS and YYEKEE (reference sequence). V lost 6 bases and J lost 0; bases outside the gene matches: 13. The CDR3 consists of 18 residues.

V is TRBV20-1 and J is TRBJ2-1; D unresolved. V gave up 0 bases and J gave up 7 bases, with 16 bases separating them. CDR1 and CDR2 (germline): DFQATT, SNEGSKA (reference sequence). This CDR3 has 15 residues. DNA for the CDR3: TGCAGTGCTAGAGATCGGCGACTCTTGGGGAATGAGCAGTTCTTC. Translating gives CSARDRRLLGNEQFF.

The chain is built from TRBV24-1 and TRBJ2-2; TRBD2 matches at 9 bases. The germline gives CDR1 KGHDR, CDR2 SFDVKD. The CDR3 totals 16 residues. V dropped 8 bases and J dropped 2; count of bases not matched to a gene: 8. CDR3 bases: TGTGCCACCATGGACCCGACTAGCGGTAACACCGGGGAGCTGTTTTTT. Translation gives CATMDPTSGNTGELFF.

This clonotype was found a few times. This chain links TRBV11-3 with TRBJ2-7; 7 bases map to TRBD2. J was trimmed by 7 bases and V by 8 bases; bases with no gene match: 11. CDR1 is SGHNT, CDR2 YENEEA, per germline. The CDR3 spans 13 residues. The CDR3: CASGRGSPVEQYF. DNA of the CDR3: TGTGCCAGCGGGCGGGGGTCCCCCGTGGAGCAGTACTTC.

The rearrangement links TRBV12-3 or TRBV12-4 to TRBJ1-3, with a tentative D call TRBD1 (6 bases). V was shortened by 6 bases and J by 2 bases, with 14 bases between the two germline ends. This CDR3 spans 15 amino acids. CDR3 loop: CASSPSGHPGNTIYF. The CDR3 bases are TGTGCCAGCAGCCCCTCGGGACACCCTGGAAACACCATATATTTT.

This clonotype has only a few counts. The rearrangement uses TRBV9 and TRBJ2-2, with 12 positions matching TRBD1. The CDR3 is 15 residues long. Trimming at V came to 3 bases and at J to 8 bases, leaving 5 bases not matched to a gene. Germline V gives CDR1 SGDLS, CDR2 YYNGEE. Here the CDR3 DNA reads TGTGCCAGCAGCGCGGGACAGGGGGCCTCTGGGGAGCTGTTTTTT. It yields the protein CASSAGQGASGELFF.

This clonotype was observed a few times. The chain employs TRBV5-1 and TRBJ2-3; maybe TRBD2 (5 bases). V dropped 4 bases and J dropped 0 bases, with 15 bases sitting between them. Germline CDR1 SGHRS, CDR2 YFSETQ. CDR3 length equals 16 residues. The CDR3 DNA follows: TGCGCCAGCAGCCCCCTAGCCTATACTAGCACAGATACGCAGTATTTT. Translated, it gives CASSPLAYTSTDTQYF.

This clonotype was seen a few times. The chain employs TRBV2 and TRBJ2-1; TRBD2 agrees at 9 bases. The CDR3 has 17 residues. V trimming: 6 bases; J trimming: 0 bases; junction bases outside the gene matches: 9. The germline V gene has CDR1 SNHLY and CDR2 FYNNEI. DNA for the CDR3: TGTGCCAGCAGGACCAAGGGCGGGGGGGCCTCCTACAATGAGCAGTTCTTC. Translating gives CASRTKGGGASYNEQFF.

This clonotype was recorded many times. The V gene is TRBV12-3 or TRBV12-4, the J gene TRBJ1-3, with D unclear. The V and J ends lost 6 bases and 0 bases respectively, with 9 bases between them. This CDR3 has 14 amino acids. The CDR3: CASRVAISGNTIYF. Here the CDR3 DNA reads TGTGCCAGCAGGGTCGCTATCTCTGGAAACACCATATATTTT.

The rearrangement uses TRBV29-1 and TRBJ2-1, with 8 nucleotides matching TRBD1. The CDR3 consists of 13 residues. V lost 7 bases and J lost 4; bases outside the gene matches: 6. Germline V CDR1 and CDR2: SQVTM, ANQGSEA. The CDR3 DNA reads TGCAGCGGGGGTGGACAGGGTTACAATGAGCAGTTCTTC. Its protein is CSGGGQGYNEQFF.

DNA for the CDR3: TGTGCCAGCAGCCAAGAATTGTTACAGAACACCGGGGAGCTGTTTTTT. This encodes CASSQELLQNTGELFF. The rearrangement uses TRBV3-1 and TRBJ2-2; D unresolved. The CDR3 sequence is 16 residues long. V was trimmed by 0 bases and J by 1 base, leaving 9 bases between them. CDR1 LGHDT and CDR2 YNNKEL come from the germline V gene (reference sequence).

The chain has TRBV3-1 and TRBJ2-7; 12 positions agree with TRBD1. V dropped 5 bases and J dropped 6; count of bases not matched to a gene: 5. The CDR3 is made up of 14 amino acids. CDR1 is LGHDT and CDR2 is YNNKEL in the germline V gene (reference sequence). This CDR3 reads CASSARDRGLEQYF. The CDR3 region has the DNA TGTGCCAGCAGCGCCCGGGACAGGGGGCTCGAGCAGTACTTC.

This clonotype was counted only a few times. The chain recombines TRBV27 with TRBJ2-3; no definite D call. In germline, CDR1 is MNHEY, CDR2 SMNVEV (reference sequence). V lost 3 bases, J lost 2 bases, and 9 bases lay in between. This CDR3 is 14 amino acids long. This CDR3 is CASSFVSITDTQYF. In DNA, the CDR3 is TGTGCCAGCAGTTTCGTAAGCATCACAGATACGCAGTATTTT.

The table lists this clonotype with a few counts. The rearrangement joins TRBV20-1 to TRBJ2-3; TRBD2 matches 8 bases. Per germline, CDR1 DFQATT and CDR2 SNEGSKA (reference sequence). The CDR3 covers 15 residues. Trimming removed 4 bases from V and 7 bases from J; junction bases left unmatched: 13. CDR3 loop: CSAMSPGGAGYTQYF. CDR3 nucleotides: TGCAGTGCTATGTCCCCCGGGGGGGCCGGGTATACGCAGTATTTT.